This T cell receptor beta chain was captured by sequencing in a study of blood T cell repertoires in COVID-19. The wider study: Italy, Spain and the United States were the sources of the convalescent and acute COVID-19 samples. Nucleic acid was either cDNA or gDNA, and it came from T cells, B-cell-depleted T cells, or PBMCs.

Authors' processing steps: Amplification of reference gene primers provided the estimated nucleated cell counts. Using immunoSEQ multiplex PCR, the repertoire was profiled, and TCRdb retains in-frame clones only, with some absent. Clone size and the V and J calls come from that table; the DNA yielded D and trimming. The table lists 200,000 to 300,000 clones, 87% of them singletons. The CDR3 is made up of 13 amino acids. V shed 5 bases and J 7 bases; nucleotides not matched to a gene: 5. Specimen: peripheral blood. This sequence originates from a woman aged 40 to 49 who had recovered from COVID-19. V usage is TRBV12-3 or TRBV12-4 and J usage is TRBJ1-2, with 9 bases matching TRBD1. CDR3 loop: CASSRDRGAGYTF. The CDR3 DNA reads as TGTGCCAGCAGTCGAGACAGGGGGGCTGGCTACACCTTC.